The 22 T cell receptor beta chains reported below all come from one sample, sequenced in a study of cytomegalovirus exposure and HLA in healthy donors. Vbeta (60) and Jbeta (13) primers were used in the PCR. TCRdb's table, derived via immunoSEQ multiplex PCR, lists solely in-frame clones and lacks some. The data contain about 95,000 clones, about two thirds of them singletons. The source material was PBMCs. These receptors were obtained from a man in his 60s in good health and CMV-seronegative.

The chain carries TRBV7-9 and TRBJ1-1; TRBD1 aligns across 9 bases. V lost 1 base and J lost 7; bases outside the gene matches: 4. The CDR3 spans 14 residues. CDR1 SEHNR and CDR2 FQNEAQ come from the germline V gene (reference sequence). The CDR3 DNA is TGTGCCAGCAGCTTAGTGGGACAGGGACTTGAAGCTTTCTTT. Protein product: CASSLVGQGLEAFF.

This clone turned up a few times. This chain uses TRBV6-4 with TRBJ2-3; 14 nucleotides line up with TRBD2. Germline lookup yields CDR1 MRHNA and CDR2 SNTAGT. The CDR3 spans 15 residues. J was trimmed by 6 bases and V by 4 bases; bases with no gene match: 3. The CDR3 nucleotides read TGTGCCAGCAGTGCAGGGACTAGCGGGAGTGATACGCAGTATTTT. Amino acid sequence: CASSAGTSGSDTQYF.

The chain recombines TRBV19 with TRBJ2-5; TRBD1 matches at 8 bases. Trimming took 6 bases from V and 4 from J; bases not matched to a gene: 10. The CDR3 spans 15 residues. CDR1 LNHDA and CDR2 SQIVND come from the germline V gene (reference sequence). CDR3: CASRLQGGEGETQYF. CDR3 DNA: TGTGCCAGTAGGCTACAGGGGGGAGAGGGAGAGACCCAGTACTTC. The variable domain in full, completed from reference TRBV19 and TRBJ2-5, reads DGGITQSPKYLFRKEGQNVTLSCEQNLNHDAMYWYRQDPGQGLRLIYYSQIVNDFQKGDIAEGYSVSREKKESFPLTVTSAQKNPTAFYLCASRLQGGEGETQYFGPGTRLLVL.

This clone was counted between two and nine times. V and J are TRBV5-1 and TRBJ1-1; D ambiguous. Germline CDR1 and CDR2: SGHRS and YFSETQ. The CDR3 has 13 residues. Trimming took off 1 base at V and 7 bases at J, with 11 bases between the two ends. The CDR3 region has the DNA TGCGCCAGCAGCTTGAAGGCGGAGGGTGAAGCTTTCTTT. Protein sequence: CASSLKAEGEAFF. Full variable domain (remainder filled in from reference TRBV5-1 and TRBJ1-1): KAGVTQTPRYLIKTRGQQVTLSCSPISGHRSVSWYQQTPGQGLQFLFEYFSETQRNKGNFPGRFSGRQFSNSRSEMNVSTLELGDSALYLCASSLKAEGEAFFGQGTRLTVV.

V and J are TRBV5-5 and TRBJ2-3, with D hard to call. In germline, CDR1 is SGHKS, CDR2 YYEKEE (reference sequence). The CDR3 is 14 amino acids. V shed 2 bases and J shed 1 base, with 8 bases lying between them. The CDR3 spells CASSFRVGTDTQYF. DNA of the CDR3: TGTGCCAGCAGCTTCCGGGTCGGCACAGATACGCAGTATTTT. The full variable domain, with the rest looked up from reference TRBV5-5 and TRBJ2-3, is DAGVTQSPTHLIKTRGQQVTLRCSPISGHKSVSWYQQVLGQGPQFIFQYYEKEERGRGNFPDRFSARQFPNYSSELNVNALLLGDSALYLCASSFRVGTDTQYFGPGTRLTVL.

The V call is TRBV13, the J call TRBJ2-1, with 10 nucleotides matching TRBD2. CDR3 length equals 18 residues. Trimming took 3 bases from V and 3 from J; bases not matched to a gene: 11. Germline V CDR1 and CDR2: PRHDT, FYEKMQ (reference sequence). CDR3 region: CASSFGAVSGGNYNEQFF. The CDR3 DNA reads as TGTGCCAGCAGCTTCGGTGCCGTTAGCGGGGGGAACTACAATGAGCAGTTCTTC.

This clone turned up a few times. This chain joins TRBV15 and TRBJ2-7, with a weak D call TRBD1 (6 bases). V lost 1 base and J lost 11, with 12 bases in between. This CDR3 has 12 residues. The germline V gene has CDR1 LNHNV and CDR2 YYDKDF (reference sequence). CDR3 in DNA: TGTGCCACCAGCAGAGGAGGGACAAGTGAGTACTTC. It yields the protein CATSRGGTSEYF. The full variable domain, completed using reference TRBV15 and TRBJ2-7, is DAMVIQNPRYQVTQFGKPVTLSCSQTLNHNVMYWYQQKSSQAPKLLFHYYDKDFNNEADTPDNFQSRRPNTSFCFLDIRSPGLGDTAMYLCATSRGGTSEYFGPGTRLTVT.

The CDR3 loop is CASSQPGGETQYF. The CDR3 bases are TGTGCCAGCAGCCAGCCGGGGGGGGAGACCCAGTACTTC. V and J are TRBV7-6 and TRBJ2-5; TRBD2 agrees at 8 bases. Looked up from germline, CDR1 is SGHVS and CDR2 is FNYEAQ. Trimming took 5 bases from V and 5 from J; bases not matched to a gene: 4. The CDR3 loop spans 13 amino acids.

The chain employs TRBV2 and TRBJ1-1; 7 nucleotides line up with TRBD1. Trimming took 6 bases from V and 14 from J; bases not matched to a gene: 12. CDR3 length: 12 amino acids. The germline gives CDR1 SNHLY, CDR2 FYNNEI. The CDR3 DNA follows: TGTGCCAGCAGAGAGGGACAGTCTCGAGCCTTCTTT. This encodes CASREGQSRAFF.

J is TRBJ2-1 and V is TRBV5-4, with D hard to call. V lost 0 bases to trimming and J lost 2 bases, with 12 bases between them. CDR3 length equals 16 residues. Germline lookup yields CDR1 SGHNT and CDR2 YYREEE (reference sequence). The chain's CDR3 is CASSLDPESPYNEQFF. CDR3 in DNA: TGTGCCAGCAGCTTGGACCCTGAAAGCCCCTACAATGAGCAGTTCTTC.

The V gene is TRBV10-3, the J gene TRBJ2-2, with TRBD2 identical over 12 bases. The CDR3 contains 15 residues. CDR1 ENHRY and CDR2 SYGVKD come from the germline V gene. Germline trimming cut 3 bases from V and 8 bases from J; bases unmatched to any gene: 4. The CDR3 loop reads CAISDSTSGSGELFF. CDR3 nucleotides: TGTGCCATCAGTGACTCGACTAGCGGGAGTGGGGAGCTGTTTTTT.

V is TRBV9 and J is TRBJ2-7, with 9 bases that match TRBD1. Losses at the gene ends were 4 bases for V and 6 bases for J; bases not matched to a gene: 5. There are 13 residues in the CDR3. Germline V gives CDR1 SGDLS, CDR2 YYNGEE. Written as DNA, the CDR3 is TGTGCCAGCAGCCCGGGGACAGGGACCGAGCAGTACTTC. Protein product: CASSPGTGTEQYF.

The chain combines TRBV2 with TRBJ2-2, with 9 bases lining up with TRBD2. In germline, CDR1 is SNHLY, CDR2 FYNNEI. The CDR3 is 16 amino acids. V dropped 4 bases and J dropped 5; count of bases not matched to a gene: 8. The CDR3, as DNA: TGTGCCAGCAGTGGCTCCAGCGGGAGGAATACCGGGGAGCTGTTTTTT. It translates to CASSGSSGRNTGELFF.

The chain joins TRBV6-5 to TRBJ2-5; 7 positions agree with TRBD1. The trim removed 6 bases at V and 4 bases at J, leaving 8 bases unmatched. Per the germline V gene, CDR1 is MNHEY and CDR2 is SVGAGI. The CDR3 extends over 14 amino acids. This CDR3 is CASRLQGNGETQYF. The CDR3 DNA sequence: TGTGCCAGCAGGTTACAGGGGAATGGAGAGACCCAGTACTTC.

This chain uses TRBV28 with TRBJ1-1; possibly TRBD1 for D (5 bases). Trimming cost V 4 bases and J 5 bases, with 17 bases left between them. The length of the CDR3 is 15 residues. Per the germline V gene, CDR1 is MDHEN and CDR2 is SYDVKM. The CDR3 DNA reads TGTGCCAGCAGTTCCCCGGGGGTGGAAAGAACTGAAGCTTTCTTT. Its protein product is CASSSPGVERTEAFF. The variable domain in full, with the rest retrieved from reference TRBV28 and TRBJ1-1, is DVKVTQSSRYLVKRTGEKVFLECVQDMDHENMFWYRQDPGLGLRLIYFSYDVKMKEKGDIPEGYSVSREKKERFSLILESASTNQTSMYLCASSSPGVERTEAFFGQGTRLTVV.

Regarding this clone: A read error may account for a junction end that differs from germline. The chain links TRBV7-7 to TRBJ2-1; no definite D call. There are 13 residues in the CDR3. Germline CDR1 and CDR2: SSHAT and FNYEAQ (reference sequence). The CDR3 sequence: CASSSGTGNEQFF. The DNA for the CDR3 is TGTGCTAGCAGCTCCGGTACCGGCAATGAGCAGTTCTTC.

J is TRBJ2-3 and V is TRBV6-5, with D perhaps TRBD2 (6 bases). The CDR3 is made up of 15 amino acids. V gave up 6 bases and J gave up 8 bases, with 21 bases separating them. The germline gives CDR1 MNHEY, CDR2 SVGAGI. The CDR3 protein is CASRAPGSKEGTQYF. The CDR3 nucleotides are TGTGCCAGCAGGGCTCCGGGTTCAAAGGAGGGTACGCAGTATTTT.

This chain links TRBV5-6 with TRBJ2-5, with D tentatively TRBD1 (6 bases). There are 16 residues in the CDR3. V dropped 4 bases and J dropped 4 bases, with 20 bases sitting between them. Germline lookup yields CDR1 SGHDT and CDR2 YYEEEE. The CDR3 sequence: CASSPGYRERRETQYF. The CDR3, as DNA: TGTGCCAGCAGCCCCGGCTACAGGGAGAGAAGAGAGACCCAGTACTTC.

The V call is TRBV11-3, the J call TRBJ2-2; D is undetermined. This CDR3 contains 13 residues. Germline CDR1 reads SGHNT; CDR2 reads YENEEA. Trimming cost V 4 bases and J 2 bases, with 5 bases left between them. CDR3 region: CASSSPNTGELFF. The DNA for the CDR3 is TGTGCCAGCAGCTCCCCAAACACCGGGGAGCTGTTTTTT.

V is TRBV18 and J is TRBJ2-7; 9 bases fit TRBD2. The J segment lost 6 bases and the V segment lost 2 bases, leaving 8 bases of the junction unmatched. CDR1 is KGHSH and CDR2 is LQKENI in the germline V gene. The CDR3 is 15 residues long. The CDR3 sequence: CASSPAPGLAGEQYF. CDR3 sequence (DNA): TGTGCCAGCTCACCAGCCCCGGGACTAGCTGGCGAGCAGTACTTC.

The chain employs TRBV27 and TRBJ1-4, with 9 bases aligning to TRBD1. The CDR3 contains 15 residues. The germline V gene has CDR1 MNHEY and CDR2 SMNVEV (reference sequence). Germline trimming cut 2 bases from V and 5 bases from J; bases unmatched to any gene: 3. Here the CDR3 reads CASSLLGQGNEKLFF. CDR3 nucleotides: TGTGCCAGCAGTTTACTGGGACAGGGAAATGAAAAACTGTTTTTT. The whole variable domain, filled in from reference TRBV27 and TRBJ1-4, reads EAQVTQNPRYLITVTGKKLTVTCSQNMNHEYMSWYRQDPGLGLRQIYYSMNVEVTDKGDVPEGYKVSRKEKRNFPLILESPSPNQTSLYFCASSLLGQGNEKLFFGSGTQLSVL.

The CDR3 region has the DNA TGCAGCGTGGAAAGCGGGACCTACAATGAGCAGTTCTTC. It encodes CSVESGTYNEQFF. The chain uses TRBV29-1 and TRBJ2-1; 7 bases line up with TRBD2. This CDR3 contains 13 residues. V lost 6 bases to trimming and J lost 2 bases; unmatched junction nucleotides: 4. CDR1 and CDR2 from the germline V gene are SQVTM and ANQGSEA.